This T cell receptor (beta chain) was observed in a study of regulatory T cells in long-lasting Graves disease. Time point: newly diagnosed GD, antithyroid drugs for less than 3 months. PBMC-extracted RNA yielded the TCR library. This clonotype was counted ten times or more. Its antigen is still unknown. Study-level points and caveats: Among samples with persistent disease, TRBV28, TRBJ1-2 and TRBJ2-5 were favored. Persistent Graves' patients showed less TCR diversity than newly diagnosed patients showed. Relative to new patients (under 1,000), persistent patients exhibited greater sharing of public clonotypes (around 3,000).

Germline CDR1 reads LNHDA; CDR2 reads SQIVND (reference sequence). The CDR3 is 14 residues long. V was shortened by 9 bases and J by 0 bases, with 14 bases between the two germline ends. Building the TCR beta libraries relied on iRepertoire HTBI primers, and CDR3 regions underwent Arm-PCR. TCRdb passed the multiplex PCR reads through MiXCR, listing each CDR3 protein once. The sample shows a few hundred thousand distinct CDR3 sequences, 15% to 20% of them seen only once. The sample also formed part of further work on T cells in Graves' hyperthyroidism and ophthalmopathy.

The sample was peripheral blood mononuclear cells (PBMCs), taken at new diagnosis, from a patient treated with antithyroid drugs. This rearrangement joins TRBV19 to TRBJ1-2; D gene unclear. The receptor comes from a woman aged 30 to 39 with Graves disease. The CDR3 nucleotides read TGTGCCAGCCTGGAGGATTCAGCTAACTATGGCTACACCTTC. Protein: CASLEDSANYGYTF.